The rows below give T cell receptor beta chains drawn from one sample of a study of blood T cell repertoires in COVID-19. Only in-frame clones appear in the TCRdb table, and some are missing; sequencing was by immunoSEQ multiplex PCR. This repertoire shows about 130,000 clones, roughly 80% found once; its top ten account for around 3%. Sample: peripheral blood. All receptors come from a woman older than 75 with acute or convalescent COVID-19. Each CDR3 is given with its conserved first and last residue. Each record gives: V gene, J gene, clone size, D gene, CDR3 protein, CDR3 DNA. The D gene is left open where the match is weak. Some rows mark clone size as missing; the rest say once, few, many or name a class of expanded clone.

V: TRBV7-2
J: TRBJ2-7
size: few
D: -
CDR3: CASSLEQGYEQYF
DNA: TGTGCCAGCAGCTTAGAACAGGGCTACGAGCAGTACTTC

V: TRBV9
J: TRBJ2-5
size: -
D: -
CDR3: CASSGGVGGLGTQYF
DNA: TGTGCCAGCAGCGGGGGAGTAGGAGGGCTGGGGACCCAGTACTTC

V: TRBV19
J: TRBJ1-1
size: -
D: -
CDR3: CASSISGNTEAFF
DNA: TGTGCCAGTAGTATATCAGGGAACACTGAAGCTTTCTTT

V: TRBV5-1
J: TRBJ2-1
size: -
D: TRBD1
CDR3: CASSLGPQGGRGYEQFF
DNA: TGCGCCAGCAGCTTGGGACCCCAAGGGGGCCGGGGTTATGAGCAGTTCTTC

V: TRBV11-2
J: TRBJ1-1
size: -
D: -
CDR3: CASSLGSYSEAFF
DNA: TGTGCCAGCAGCTTAGGATCGTACTCCGAAGCTTTCTTT

V: TRBV19
J: TRBJ2-3
size: -
D: -
CDR3: CASSMRSAPSTDTQYF
DNA: TGTGCCAGTAGTATGAGAAGCGCGCCGAGCACAGATACGCAGTATTTT

V: TRBV6-2/TRBV6-3
J: TRBJ1-4
size: -
D: TRBD1
CDR3: CASSRRDRGQNEKLFF
DNA: TGTGCCAGCAGTCGCCGGGACAGGGGGCAGAATGAAAAACTGTTTTTT

V: TRBV6-5
J: TRBJ2-3
size: once
D: TRBD2
CDR3: CASAELAGGLTQYF
DNA: TGTGCCAGCGCTGAGCTAGCGGGGGGCCTAACGCAGTATTTT

V: TRBV4-1
J: TRBJ2-3
size: -
D: -
CDR3: CASSRFSGPFRDTQYF
DNA: TGCGCCAGCAGCCGCTTTAGCGGACCCTTCAGAGATACGCAGTATTTT

V: TRBV10-3
J: TRBJ1-1
size: -
D: -
CDR3: CAICQQANTEAFF
DNA: TGTGCCATCTGTCAACAGGCTAACACTGAAGCTTTCTTT

V: TRBV3-1/TRBV3-2
J: TRBJ1-2
size: -
D: TRBD1
CDR3: CASSQARQGFGYGYTF
DNA: TGTGCCAGCAGCCAAGCACGACAGGGGTTTGGCTATGGCTACACCTTC

V: TRBV5-1
J: TRBJ1-1
size: -
D: -
CDR3: CASSLAARGTEAFF
DNA: TGCGCCAGCAGCTTGGCGGCCAGGGGCACTGAAGCTTTCTTT

V: TRBV2
J: TRBJ1-5
size: -
D: -
CDR3: CASTGAGRGQPQHF
DNA: TGTGCCAGCACAGGGGCCGGGCGTGGTCAGCCCCAGCATTTT

V: TRBV19
J: TRBJ1-1
size: -
D: TRBD1
CDR3: CASSIPNRMGQENTEAFF
DNA: TGTGCCAGTAGTATACCGAACCGTATGGGACAGGAGAACACTGAAGCTTTCTTT

V: TRBV30
J: TRBJ1-2
size: -
D: -
CDR3: CAWSSGNYGYTF
DNA: TGTGCCTGGAGTTCAGGAAACTATGGCTACACCTTC

V: TRBV5-1
J: TRBJ2-3
size: -
D: -
CDR3: CASSLAGRTDTQYF
DNA: TGCGCCAGCAGCTTGGCCGGTCGCACAGATACGCAGTATTTT

V: TRBV19
J: TRBJ1-2
size: -
D: TRBD1
CDR3: CASTPGTGGNYGYTF
DNA: TGTGCCAGTACGCCGGGGACAGGGGGCAACTATGGCTACACCTTC

V: TRBV7-8
J: TRBJ1-1
size: -
D: TRBD1
CDR3: CASSPDRRNTEAFF
DNA: TGTGCCAGCAGCCCGGACAGGAGGAACACTGAAGCTTTCTTT

V: TRBV7-2
J: TRBJ1-1
size: -
D: -
CDR3: CASSLTDLNTEAFF
DNA: TGTGCCAGCAGCTTGACAGACCTGAACACTGAAGCTTTCTTT

V: TRBV6-4
J: TRBJ2-1
size: -
D: TRBD1
CDR3: CASSDRGQGAQGYNEQFF
DNA: TGTGCCAGCAGTGACAGAGGACAGGGGGCTCAGGGCTACAATGAGCAGTTCTTC

V: TRBV5-1
J: TRBJ2-7
size: once
D: -
CDR3: CASSLSQGTYEQYF
DNA: TGCGCCAGCAGCTTGTCACAGGGCACCTACGAGCAGTACTTC

V: TRBV9
J: TRBJ1-5
size: few
D: -
CDR3: CASSVARRVDQPQHF
DNA: TGTGCCAGCAGCGTAGCCCGGAGGGTAGATCAGCCCCAGCATTTT

V: TRBV5-4
J: TRBJ1-1
size: -
D: -
CDR3: CASSLNGPRGAEAFF
DNA: TGTGCCAGCAGCTTGAACGGCCCAAGGGGTGCTGAAGCTTTCTTT

V: TRBV5-5
J: TRBJ1-5
size: -
D: TRBD1
CDR3: CASRGDGTGPNQPQHF
DNA: TGTGCCAGCAGAGGGGATGGGACAGGGCCCAATCAGCCCCAGCATTTT

V: TRBV4-1
J: TRBJ2-7
size: -
D: -
CDR3: CASSQIGEPSSYEQYF
DNA: TGCGCCAGCAGCCAAATCGGGGAGCCGAGCTCCTACGAGCAGTACTTC

V: TRBV6-5
J: TRBJ1-5
size: -
D: -
CDR3: CASSDSGGNQPQHF
DNA: TGTGCCAGCAGTGACTCAGGCGGGAATCAGCCCCAGCATTTT

V: TRBV5-4
J: TRBJ1-2
size: -
D: TRBD1
CDR3: CASSLGVRGTYGYTF
DNA: TGTGCCAGCAGCTTGGGGGTCAGGGGGACCTATGGCTACACCTTC

V: TRBV4-3
J: TRBJ1-4
size: -
D: TRBD1
CDR3: CASSQGNNRGYNEKLFF
DNA: TGCGCCAGCAGCCAAGGGAACAACAGGGGGTATAATGAAAAACTGTTTTTT

V: TRBV30
J: TRBJ1-6
size: once
D: TRBD1
CDR3: CAWSAGTENSPLHF
DNA: TGTGCCTGGAGTGCCGGGACAGAGAATTCACCCCTCCACTTT

V: TRBV25-1
J: TRBJ1-5
size: -
D: -
CDR3: CASSEEGRQPQHF
DNA: TGTGCCAGCAGTGAAGAGGGCCGTCAGCCCCAGCATTTT

V: TRBV11-2
J: TRBJ2-3
size: -
D: TRBD2
CDR3: CASSLLTSGFTDTQYF
DNA: TGTGCCAGCAGCTTATTGACTAGCGGATTCACAGATACGCAGTATTTT

V: TRBV5-1
J: TRBJ1-1
size: -
D: -
CDR3: CASSSSIGTEAFF
DNA: TGCGCCAGCAGCTCGTCGATCGGCACTGAAGCTTTCTTT

V: TRBV27
J: TRBJ2-7
size: -
D: TRBD1
CDR3: CASSPLAGTGGAEQYF
DNA: TGTGCCAGCAGTCCTCTTGCCGGGACAGGGGGCGCCGAGCAGTACTTC

V: TRBV30
J: TRBJ1-6
size: -
D: TRBD1
CDR3: CAWSGGQANSPLHF
DNA: TGTGCCTGGAGCGGGGGACAGGCCAATTCACCCCTCCACTTT

V: TRBV7-9
J: TRBJ1-4
size: -
D: TRBD1
CDR3: CASSLGDSKNEKLFF
DNA: TGTGCCAGCAGCTTAGGGGACAGTAAAAATGAAAAACTGTTTTTT

V: TRBV15
J: TRBJ1-1
size: -
D: -
CDR3: CATSRTSSGKNTEAFF
DNA: TGTGCCACCAGCAGGACGTCCTCCGGGAAGAACACTGAAGCTTTCTTT

V: TRBV11-2
J: TRBJ1-2
size: -
D: -
CDR3: CASSSGRGRGQNYGYTF
DNA: TGTGCCAGCAGCTCTGGTAGGGGCAGGGGACAAAACTATGGCTACACCTTC

V: TRBV7-3
J: TRBJ1-1
size: -
D: -
CDR3: CASSSGFNTEAFF
DNA: TGTGCCAGCAGTTCAGGGTTTAACACTGAAGCTTTCTTT

V: TRBV5-1
J: TRBJ1-1
size: -
D: -
CDR3: CASSAVIMNTEAFF
DNA: TGCGCCAGCAGCGCGGTAATCATGAACACTGAAGCTTTCTTT

V: TRBV5-5
J: TRBJ2-5
size: -
D: -
CDR3: CASSTLTGEETQYF
DNA: TGTGCCAGCAGCACCCTAACAGGAGAAGAGACCCAGTACTTC

V: TRBV2
J: TRBJ1-2
size: -
D: -
CDR3: CASSEALGSTGYTF
DNA: TGTGCCAGCAGTGAAGCGCTCGGGTCGACTGGCTACACCTTC

V: TRBV5-1
J: TRBJ1-2
size: -
D: -
CDR3: CASSSEGSYGYTF
DNA: TGCGCCAGCAGCTCGGAGGGCAGCTATGGCTACACCTTC

V: TRBV3-1/TRBV3-2
J: TRBJ2-2
size: -
D: -
CDR3: CASTEDAAGELFF
DNA: TGTGCCAGCACCGAAGACGCGGCCGGGGAGCTGTTTTTT

V: TRBV7-7
J: TRBJ2-1
size: -
D: -
CDR3: CASSLDQTPGNEQFF
DNA: TGTGCCAGCAGCTTAGACCAGACCCCGGGGAATGAGCAGTTCTTC

V: TRBV10-3
J: TRBJ1-1
size: -
D: -
CDR3: CAINGALNTEAFF
DNA: TGTGCCATCAACGGAGCCTTGAACACTGAAGCTTTCTTT

V: TRBV5-5
J: TRBJ1-1
size: -
D: TRBD1
CDR3: CASSLRGQENTEAFF
DNA: TGTGCCAGCAGCTTGAGGGGACAGGAGAACACTGAAGCTTTCTTT

V: TRBV3-1/TRBV3-2
J: TRBJ1-6
size: -
D: -
CDR3: CASSQGAPSPLHF
DNA: TGTGCCAGCAGCCAAGGGGCTCCGTCACCCCTCCACTTT

V: TRBV3-1/TRBV3-2
J: TRBJ1-4
size: -
D: -
CDR3: CASSQVDEKLFF
DNA: TGTGCCAGCAGCCAAGTAGATGAAAAACTGTTTTTT

V: TRBV18
J: TRBJ1-2
size: -
D: -
CDR3: CASSPEASGYTF
DNA: TGTGCCAGCTCACCGGAGGCCTCTGGCTACACCTTC

V: TRBV7-9
J: TRBJ2-7
size: few
D: -
CDR3: CASSLPDSYEQYF
DNA: TGTGCCAGCAGCCTACCCGATTCCTACGAGCAGTACTTC

V: TRBV5-4
J: TRBJ2-3
size: -
D: -
CDR3: CASSLAGVVADTQYF
DNA: TGTGCCAGCAGCTTGGCCGGGGTAGTCGCAGATACGCAGTATTTT

V: TRBV6-5
J: TRBJ1-3
size: -
D: TRBD1
CDR3: CASSSPGQGGNTIYF
DNA: TGTGCCAGCAGTTCACCGGGACAGGGGGGAAACACCATATATTTT